This T cell receptor (beta chain) was retrieved from a study of shared clonotypes between healthy human individuals. Only CD45RO-negative cells positively selected for CCR7 counted as naive CD8 cells, so terminally differentiated effector memory CD45RA+ cells were excluded. TCRdb's copy holds only in-frame clones and misses some; the assay was immunoSEQ multiplex PCR. This table has some 2.1 million clones, just over 90% appearing once. The CDR3 has 16 residues. The J segment lost 3 bases and the V segment lost 4 bases, leaving 4 bases of the junction unmatched. CDR1 is MNHEY, CDR2 SMNVEV, per germline (reference sequence).

Sequences were obtained from naive CD8+ T cells from PBMCs. The TCR sequence derives from a man aged 18-30 years in good health. Some clones in this sample may be carry-over from other donors' samples. This rearrangement joins TRBV27 to TRBJ2-1; 12 bases are a match to TRBD2. CDR3 sequence: CASSSRTSGDYNEQFF. For the CDR3, the DNA is TGTGCCAGCAGTTCCCGGACTAGCGGGGACTACAATGAGCAGTTCTTC.